The present T cell receptor beta chain was sequenced within a study of blood T cell repertoires in COVID-19. Across the whole study: Nucleic acid was either cDNA or gDNA, and it came from T cells, B-cell-depleted T cells, or PBMCs.

Only in-frame clones appear in the TCRdb table, and some are missing; sequencing was by immunoSEQ multiplex PCR. The repertoire consists of roughly 430,000 clones, with approximately 91% occurring once and the leading ten covering around 2.1%. A single count supports this clone. The TCR comes from a middle-aged woman with acute COVID-19. Specimen: PBMCs or T cells enriched from blood (not recorded which).

The CDR3 loop is CAWSGGAELPDTQYF. The CDR3 nucleotides are TGTGCCTGGAGCGGGGGGGCGGAATTACCAGATACGCAGTATTTT. J is TRBJ2-3 and V is TRBV30, with 8 bases identical to TRBD2. J was trimmed by 4 bases and V by 3 bases; bases with no gene match: 9. Germline CDR1 GTSNPN, CDR2 SVGIG (reference sequence). This CDR3 region has 15 residues.